The rows below give T cell receptor beta chains drawn from one sample of a study of blood T cell repertoires in COVID-19. Only in-frame clones appear in the TCRdb table, and some are missing; sequencing was by immunoSEQ multiplex PCR. The sample shows just over 65,000 clones, about nine tenths of them seen only once. The specimen sequenced was peripheral blood. Source of these receptors: a man in his sixties with acute or convalescent COVID-19. The CDR3 runs from the conserved cysteine through the conserved F or W. A D gene is named only where the DNA matches it firmly. Rows give clone size only sometimes, using once, few, many, or a class for an expanded clone.

TRBJ2-3 | - | TRBD1 | TRBV9 | TGTGCCAGCAGCGCCCGACAGGGCCGAACGGTCACAGATACGCAGTATTTT | CASSARQGRTVTDTQYF
TRBJ2-7 | - | TRBD1 | TRBV7-9 | TGTGCCAGCAGCTTAGGTAGGGGGGCAGGGGGCGCCGACGAGCAGTACTTC | CASSLGRGAGGADEQYF
TRBJ1-4 | - | TRBD1 | TRBV3-1/TRBV3-2 | TGTGCCAGCAGACTACAGGGGGCGGATGAAAAACTGTTTTTT | CASRLQGADEKLFF
TRBJ2-5 | - | - | TRBV18 | TGTGCCAGCTCACCCACGACAGCTCAAGAGACCCAGTACTTC | CASSPTTAQETQYF
TRBJ1-1 | few | TRBD1 | TRBV4-1 | TGCGCCAGCAGCCCCGGGACAGACCTTAACACTGAAGCTTTCTTT | CASSPGTDLNTEAFF
TRBJ2-7 | - | TRBD2 | TRBV6-6 | TGTGCCAGCAGTTACATAGCGGGGGTGAACGAGCAGTACTTC | CASSYIAGVNEQYF
TRBJ1-1 | few | TRBD1 | TRBV2 | TGTGCCAGCATACCCGACAGGGGAAACACTGAAGCTTTCTTT | CASIPDRGNTEAFF
TRBJ2-2 | few | TRBD2 | TRBV6-6 | TGTGCCAGCAGTCCTTTCGGGGGGACCGGGGAGCTGTTTTTT | CASSPFGGTGELFF
TRBJ2-5 | once | TRBD2 | TRBV7-7 | TGTGCTAGCAGCTTACGTACTAGCGGACAAGAGACCCAGTACTTC | CASSLRTSGQETQYF
TRBJ2-7 | few | - | TRBV6-2/TRBV6-3 | TGTGCCAGCAGTTGGACAGCGCCCAGAGGATACGAGCAGTACTTC | CASSWTAPRGYEQYF
TRBJ2-7 | once | - | TRBV5-1 | TGCGCCAGCAGCTTACAGGGCTCCTACGAGCAGTACTTC | CASSLQGSYEQYF
TRBJ2-7 | - | - | TRBV27 | TGTGCCAGCAGCCGAGGGGGGAGGGGACCCTACGAGCAGTACTTC | CASSRGGRGPYEQYF
TRBJ1-2 | - | TRBD1 | TRBV2 | TGTGCCAGCATCTCTAGGACAGGAGGCTACACCTTC | CASISRTGGYTF
TRBJ2-2 | - | TRBD1 | TRBV12-5 | TGTGCTAGTGGTTTGATAACAGGGGGCACCGGGGAGCTGTTTTTT | CASGLITGGTGELFF
TRBJ2-5 | - | - | TRBV6-6 | TGTGCCAGCAGCCCTGGGGCGCGTCTAGAAGAGACCCAGTACTTC | CASSPGARLEETQYF
TRBJ2-7 | - | - | TRBV18 | TGTGCCAGCTCACCTCCAGGAACCCTCTACGAGCAGTACTTC | CASSPPGTLYEQYF